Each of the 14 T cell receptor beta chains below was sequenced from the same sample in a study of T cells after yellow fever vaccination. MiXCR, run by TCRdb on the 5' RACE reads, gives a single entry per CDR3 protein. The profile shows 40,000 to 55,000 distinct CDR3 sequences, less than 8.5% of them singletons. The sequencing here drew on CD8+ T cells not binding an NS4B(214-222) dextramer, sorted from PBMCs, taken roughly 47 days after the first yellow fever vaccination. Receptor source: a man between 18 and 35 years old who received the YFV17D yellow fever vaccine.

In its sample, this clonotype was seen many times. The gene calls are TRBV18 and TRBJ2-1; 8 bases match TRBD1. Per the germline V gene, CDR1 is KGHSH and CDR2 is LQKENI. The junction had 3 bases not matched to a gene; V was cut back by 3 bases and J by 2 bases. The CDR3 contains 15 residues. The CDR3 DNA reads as TGTGCCAGCTCACCGGACAGGGTTCCCTACAATGAGCAGTTCTTC. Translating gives CASSPDRVPYNEQFF.

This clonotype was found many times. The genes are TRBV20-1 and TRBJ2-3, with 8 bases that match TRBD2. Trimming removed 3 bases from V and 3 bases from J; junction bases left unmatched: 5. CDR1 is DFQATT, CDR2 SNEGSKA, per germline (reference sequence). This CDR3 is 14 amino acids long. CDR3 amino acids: CSASGGAFTDTQYF. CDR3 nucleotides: TGCAGTGCTAGCGGGGGGGCCTTTACAGATACGCAGTATTTT.

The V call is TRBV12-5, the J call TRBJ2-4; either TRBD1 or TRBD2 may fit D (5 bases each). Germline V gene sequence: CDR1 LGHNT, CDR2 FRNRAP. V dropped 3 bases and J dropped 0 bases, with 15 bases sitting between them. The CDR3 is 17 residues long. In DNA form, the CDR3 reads TGTGCTAGTGGTTTAGAATTAGGGGACCCAGCCAAAAACATTCAGTACTTC. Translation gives CASGLELGDPAKNIQYF.

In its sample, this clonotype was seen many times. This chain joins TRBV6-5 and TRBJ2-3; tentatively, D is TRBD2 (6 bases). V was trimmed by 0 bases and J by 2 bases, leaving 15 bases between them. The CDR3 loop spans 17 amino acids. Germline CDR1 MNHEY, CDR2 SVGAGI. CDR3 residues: CASSYSIWGETTDTQYF. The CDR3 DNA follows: TGTGCCAGCAGTTACTCGATTTGGGGGGAGACCACAGATACGCAGTATTTT.

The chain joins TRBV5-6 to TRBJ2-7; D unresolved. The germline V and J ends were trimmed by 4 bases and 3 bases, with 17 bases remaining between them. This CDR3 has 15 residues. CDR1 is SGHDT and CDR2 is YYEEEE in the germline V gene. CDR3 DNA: TGTGCCAGCAGCCAGGATTTGGACCCATACTACGAGCAGTACTTC. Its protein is CASSQDLDPYYEQYF. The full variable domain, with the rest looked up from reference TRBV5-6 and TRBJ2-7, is DAGVTQSPTHLIKTRGQQVTLRCSPKSGHDTVSWYQQALGQGPQFIFQYYEEEERQRGNFPDRFSGHQFPNYSSELNVNALLLGDSALYLCASSQDLDPYYEQYFGPGTRLTVT.

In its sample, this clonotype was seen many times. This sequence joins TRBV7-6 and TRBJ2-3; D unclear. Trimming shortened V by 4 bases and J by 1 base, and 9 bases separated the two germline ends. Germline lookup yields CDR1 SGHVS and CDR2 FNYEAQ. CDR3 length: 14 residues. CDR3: CASSSAFGTDTQYF. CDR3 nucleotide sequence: TGTGCCAGCAGCTCGGCATTCGGCACAGATACGCAGTATTTT. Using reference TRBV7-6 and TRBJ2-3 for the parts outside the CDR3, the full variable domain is GAGVSQSPRYKVTKRGQDVALRCDPISGHVSLYWYRQALGQGPEFLTYFNYEAQQDKSGLPNDRFSAERPEGSISTLTIQRTEQRDSAMYRCASSSAFGTDTQYFGPGTRLTVL.

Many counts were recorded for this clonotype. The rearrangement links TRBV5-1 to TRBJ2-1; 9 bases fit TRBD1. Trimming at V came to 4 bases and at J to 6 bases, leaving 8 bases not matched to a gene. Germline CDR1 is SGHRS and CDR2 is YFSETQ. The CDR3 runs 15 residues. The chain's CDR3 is CASSRTGVRFNEQFF. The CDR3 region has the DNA TGCGCCAGCAGCAGGACAGGGGTCAGGTTCAATGAGCAGTTCTTC.

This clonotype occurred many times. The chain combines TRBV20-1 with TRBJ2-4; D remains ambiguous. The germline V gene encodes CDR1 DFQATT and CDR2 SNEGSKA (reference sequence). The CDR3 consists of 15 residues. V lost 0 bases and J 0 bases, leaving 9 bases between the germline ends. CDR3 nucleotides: TGCAGTGCTAGAGATAGTTGGGTAGCCAAAAACATTCAGTACTTC. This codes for CSARDSWVAKNIQYF.

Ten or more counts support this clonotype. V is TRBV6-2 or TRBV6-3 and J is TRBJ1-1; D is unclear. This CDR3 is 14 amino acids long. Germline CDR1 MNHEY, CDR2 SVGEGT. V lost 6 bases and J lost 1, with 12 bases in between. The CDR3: CASSPSHRNTEAFF. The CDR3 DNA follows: TGTGCCAGCAGCCCCTCTCACAGGAACACTGAAGCTTTCTTT.

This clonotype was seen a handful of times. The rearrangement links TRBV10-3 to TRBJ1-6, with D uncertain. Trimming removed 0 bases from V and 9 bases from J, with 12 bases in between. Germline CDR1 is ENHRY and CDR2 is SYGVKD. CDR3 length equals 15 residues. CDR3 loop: CAISESVGMGSPLHF. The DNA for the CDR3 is TGTGCCATCAGTGAGTCGGTCGGGATGGGTTCACCCCTCCACTTT.

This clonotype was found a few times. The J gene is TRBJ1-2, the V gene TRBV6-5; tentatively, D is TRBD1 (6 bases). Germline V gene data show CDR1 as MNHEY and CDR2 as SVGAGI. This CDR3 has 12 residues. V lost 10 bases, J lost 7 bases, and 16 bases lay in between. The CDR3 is CATGGGSFGYTF. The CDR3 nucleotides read TGTGCCACCGGCGGGGGCTCTTTTGGCTACACCTTC.

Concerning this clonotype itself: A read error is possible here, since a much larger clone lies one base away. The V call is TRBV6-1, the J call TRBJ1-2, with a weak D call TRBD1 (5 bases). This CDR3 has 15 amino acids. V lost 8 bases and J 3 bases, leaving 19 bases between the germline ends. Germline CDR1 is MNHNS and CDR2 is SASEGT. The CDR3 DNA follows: TGTGCCAGCGCGGGACTGGCCAAGGCGGACTATGGCTACACCTTC. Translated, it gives CASAGLAKADYGYTF.

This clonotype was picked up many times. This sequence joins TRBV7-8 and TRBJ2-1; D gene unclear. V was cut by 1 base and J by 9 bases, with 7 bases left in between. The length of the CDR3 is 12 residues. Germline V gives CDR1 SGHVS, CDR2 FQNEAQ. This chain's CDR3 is CASSLVGVEQFF. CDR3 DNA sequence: TGTGCCAGCAGCTTAGTTGGAGTTGAGCAGTTCTTC.

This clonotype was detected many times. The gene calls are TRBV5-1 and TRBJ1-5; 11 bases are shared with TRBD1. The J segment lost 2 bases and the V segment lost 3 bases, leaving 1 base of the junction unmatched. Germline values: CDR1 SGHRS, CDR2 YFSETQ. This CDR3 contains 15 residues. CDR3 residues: CASSWTGGGNQPQHF. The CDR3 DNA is TGCGCCAGCAGCTGGACAGGGGGCGGCAATCAGCCCCAGCATTTT.